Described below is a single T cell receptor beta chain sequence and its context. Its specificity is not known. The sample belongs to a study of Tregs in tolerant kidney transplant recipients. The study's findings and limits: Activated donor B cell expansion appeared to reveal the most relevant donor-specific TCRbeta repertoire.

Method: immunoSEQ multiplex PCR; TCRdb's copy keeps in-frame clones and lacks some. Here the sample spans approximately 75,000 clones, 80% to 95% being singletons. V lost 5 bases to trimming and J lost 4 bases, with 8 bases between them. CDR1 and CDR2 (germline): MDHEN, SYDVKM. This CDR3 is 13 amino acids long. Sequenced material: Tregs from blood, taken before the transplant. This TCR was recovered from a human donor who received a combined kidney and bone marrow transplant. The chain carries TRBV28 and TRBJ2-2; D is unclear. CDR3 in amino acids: CASSAPPTGELFF. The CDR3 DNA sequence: TGTGCCAGCAGTGCGCCTCCCACCGGGGAGCTGTTTTTT.